The present T cell receptor beta chain was sequenced within a study of control samples from healthy donors and cancer patients. The CDR3 covers 17 residues. The germline CDR1 and CDR2 sequences are SGHNT and YYREEE (reference sequence). The V gene end was trimmed by 1 base and the J gene end by 5 bases; junction bases not matched to a gene: 13. The protocol was immunoSEQ multiplex PCR, while the TCRdb copy is restricted to in-frame clones and leaves out a portion. The table has 260,000 or so clones, about 80% seen once. Specimen: PBMCs. The chain has TRBV5-4 and TRBJ2-5; 8 bases align to TRBD2. The receptor comes from a woman in her fifties or sixties with lung cancer. This CDR3 reads CASSLKAGVGTVETQYF. CDR3 sequence (DNA): TGTGCCAGCAGCTTGAAAGCGGGGGTTGGTACGGTGGAGACCCAGTACTTC.